This TCR beta chain was identified during a study of shared clonotypes between healthy human individuals. Study summary: For every donor, three CD4 naive, three CD4 memory, two CD8 naive and one CD8 memory plates were used.

The CDR3 spans 15 residues. V shed 4 bases and J 4 bases; nucleotides not matched to a gene: 6. The V gene's germline CDR1 is LNHDA and CDR2 SQIVND (reference sequence). With respect to this clone: Its matching antigen is unknown. Additional DNA sequences in this sample encode the identical CDR3.

Study-wide results and caveats: Though the depth was large, rarefaction showed that sorted-subset sequencing was incomplete. Some naive CD4 clonotypes, about 5.5%, turned up in common across several donors.

Using around 180 ng DNA, tens of thousands of T cell genomes, the sorted-subset replicate PCRs were run. The table came from immunoSEQ multiplex PCR; TCRdb's copy has only in-frame clones and leaves some out. This sample has 1,400,000 or so clones, with approximately 98.5% found just once. The rearrangement links TRBV19 to TRBJ2-1, with 8 nucleotides matching TRBD1. The receptor was isolated from a man aged 25-45 years in good health. The sequencing input was naive CD4+ T cells sorted from blood. Subset here: CD45RA+ positively selected. CDR3 DNA: TGTGCCAGTAGTACCACAGGGGGACTTTACAATGAGCAGTTCTTC. It is translated as CASSTTGGLYNEQFF. The complete variable domain, with remaining parts taken from reference TRBV19 and TRBJ2-1, reads DGGITQSPKYLFRKEGQNVTLSCEQNLNHDAMYWYRQDPGQGLRLIYYSQIVNDFQKGDIAEGYSVSREKKESFPLTVTSAQKNPTAFYLCASSTTGGLYNEQFFGPGTRLTVL.